This T cell receptor (beta chain) emerged from a study of cytomegalovirus exposure and HLA in healthy donors. This CDR3 region has 15 residues. Germline CDR1 reads MNHEY; CDR2 reads SVGAGI. Losses at the gene ends were 0 bases for V and 4 bases for J; bases not matched to a gene: 6. A note on this clone: Its antigen is still unknown.

Study outcomes and limitations: For most TCR sequences rarity was the rule, although some public TCRs occurred in many donors. Exclusion as indistinguishable affected some V segments, including TRBV6-2 and TRBV6-3.

The PCR made use of 60 Vbeta and 13 Jbeta primers. Libraries were prepared by immunoSEQ multiplex PCR; TCRdb keeps only in-frame clonotypes and omits some of them. The sample has hundreds of thousands of clones, around 79% seen once. Sequences were obtained from PBMCs. This TCR was recovered from a male donor in good health and CMV-seronegative. This chain connects TRBV6-5 to TRBJ2-7; 7 positions agree with TRBD2. CDR3 region: CASSYSLADPYEQYF. CDR3 DNA: TGTGCCAGCAGTTACTCCCTAGCGGACCCTTACGAGCAGTACTTC.